A selection of T cell receptor beta chains follows, all from one sample in a study of blood T cell repertoires in COVID-19. Produced via immunoSEQ multiplex PCR; TCRdb's table is partial and in-frame only. The sample records some 150,000 clones, 85% to 90% being singletons. Sequenced: peripheral blood. The source of these receptors is a woman aged 55-70 years with acute or convalescent COVID-19. Each CDR3 is given with its conserved first and last residue. D genes are given only for firm matches. The size of a clone is reported for some rows only, either as once, few or many, or as a class for expanded clones.

V	D	J	size	length	DNA	CDR3
TRBV28	-	TRBJ2-1	-	16	TGTGCCAGCAGTTTTAGACTAGGTGGACCTGGCAATGAGCAGTTCTTC	CASSFRLGGPGNEQFF
TRBV6-5	-	TRBJ2-1	-	15	TGTGCCAGCTCTAGTCTGGCGGGGAAAGTCAATGAGCAGTTCTTC	CASSSLAGKVNEQFF
TRBV7-9	TRBD1	TRBJ2-7	-	17	TGTGCCAGCAGCCCTAGCCCCACCGGGACAGGGGCCTACGAGCAGTACTTC	CASSPSPTGTGAYEQYF
TRBV11-3	TRBD2	TRBJ2-1	-	13	TGTGCCAGCAGCCAAGAGCGGGGGACTGAGCAGTTCTTC	CASSQERGTEQFF
TRBV19	-	TRBJ1-3	-	13	TGTGCCAGTAGGGAGGGTTCTGGAAACACCATATATTTT	CASREGSGNTIYF
TRBV27	TRBD1	TRBJ2-7	-	13	TGTGCCAGCAGGTCGACAGGGGGATCCGAGCAGTACTTC	CASRSTGGSEQYF
TRBV11-2	-	TRBJ2-5	-	16	TGTGCCAGCAGCCCCGCGATGAATGCCGTACGGGAGACCCAGTACTTC	CASSPAMNAVRETQYF
TRBV10-2	-	TRBJ2-1	-	13	TGCGCCAGCAGTACAACAGCCTACAATGAGCAGTTCTTC	CASSTTAYNEQFF
TRBV11-2	-	TRBJ1-1	-	14	TGTGCCAGCTGCCGGTGGGAGCGGGGCACTGAAGCTTTCTTT	CASCRWERGTEAFF
TRBV6-5	-	TRBJ2-7	-	13	TGTGCCAGCAGTTACGGCAGGGTGGACGAGCAGTACTTC	CASSYGRVDEQYF
TRBV5-1	TRBD2	TRBJ2-3	-	19	TGCGCCAGCAGCTTGGATCTAGTAGCGGGGGGGTATTCCACAGATACGCAGTATTTT	CASSLDLVAGGYSTDTQYF
TRBV7-2	-	TRBJ2-1	-	14	TGTGCCAGCAACCCCGGGAAGCCGGGGAATGAGCAGTTCTTC	CASNPGKPGNEQFF
TRBV6-2/TRBV6-3	TRBD2	TRBJ2-2	few	18	TGTGCCAGCAGTTACTCGAGAAGCGGGGGGCCCACGACCGGGGAGCTGTTTTTT	CASSYSRSGGPTTGELFF
TRBV18	-	TRBJ2-5	-	15	TGTGCCAGCTCGCTCGAACAGGGTCCTGGAGAGACCCAGTACTTC	CASSLEQGPGETQYF
TRBV7-9	-	TRBJ2-7	-	12	TGTGCCAGCAGCTTATGGGAGTACGAGCAGTACTTC	CASSLWEYEQYF
TRBV9	-	TRBJ1-3	-	17	TGTGCCAGCAGCTTTTTATCAGGGGAGAATTCTGGAAACACCATATATTTT	CASSFLSGENSGNTIYF
TRBV28	TRBD1	TRBJ1-5	-	13	TGTGCCAGCAGCGACAGGGACGGTCAGCCCCAGCATTTT	CASSDRDGQPQHF
TRBV19	TRBD1	TRBJ2-1	-	16	TGTGCCAGTAGCGATACCGGGACAGGGAGCTACAATGAGCAGTTCTTC	CASSDTGTGSYNEQFF
TRBV3-1/TRBV3-2	-	TRBJ2-7	-	14	TGTGCCAGCAGCCGAAACAGGGTCCCCTACGAGCAGTACTTC	CASSRNRVPYEQYF
TRBV25-1	-	TRBJ2-7	-	15	TGTGCCAGCAGTGAATACGAGGGGGTAGGCTACGAGCAGTACTTC	CASSEYEGVGYEQYF
TRBV10-1	-	TRBJ1-1	-	13	TGCGCCAGCAGTGAGGCGGCAAACACTGAAGCTTTCTTT	CASSEAANTEAFF
TRBV11-3	TRBD1	TRBJ2-1	-	13	TGTGCCAGCGAGGGGGCCATGTCCAATGAGCAGTTCTTC	CASEGAMSNEQFF
TRBV10-1	TRBD2	TRBJ2-3	-	16	TGCGCCAGCAGCACCGGGACTAGCGGTTTCACAGATACGCAGTATTTT	CASSTGTSGFTDTQYF
TRBV5-1	-	TRBJ2-5	-	13	TGCGCCAGCAGCTTCAGGGCGGGGGAGACCCAGTACTTC	CASSFRAGETQYF
TRBV7-9	TRBD1	TRBJ1-2	-	14	TGTGCCAGCAGCTTAGCCCAGACAGGGGCTGGCTACACCTTC	CASSLAQTGAGYTF
TRBV2	-	TRBJ2-3	-	11	TGTGCCAGCACCTATGAAGATACGCAGTATTTT	CASTYEDTQYF
TRBV6-2/TRBV6-3	-	TRBJ2-7	-	15	TGTGCCAGCAGTTACTCGAGGGTAGCTAGCCACGAGCAGTACTTC	CASSYSRVASHEQYF
TRBV6-5	-	TRBJ2-5	-	13	TGTGCCAGCAGAATGACAGGCCAAGAGACCCAGTACTTC	CASRMTGQETQYF
TRBV4-1	-	TRBJ1-2	-	14	TGCGCCAGCAGCCAGTCAGCCAGAGGCTATGGCTACACCTTC	CASSQSARGYGYTF
TRBV5-8	TRBD1	TRBJ2-3	-	14	TGTGCCAGCACCCGGCACAGGGGAACAGATACGCAGTATTTT	CASTRHRGTDTQYF
TRBV6-2/TRBV6-3	-	TRBJ2-3	-	14	TGTGCCAGCAGTTACGCGGCAGGGAAGGGTACGCAGTATTTT	CASSYAAGKGTQYF